The rows below give T cell receptor beta chains drawn from one sample of a study of Ad26.COV2.S vaccination and SARS-CoV-2 variants. Clones were sequenced by immunoSEQ multiplex PCR, and TCRdb holds only the in-frame ones, with some missing. Among some 640,000 clones listed, around 90% were seen once. The specimen comprised peripheral blood, sampled in a trial of Ad26.COV2.S vaccine versus placebo. Receptor source: a person between 18 and 59 years old who received the Ad26.COV2.S COVID-19 vaccine or a placebo. Both conserved end residues are part of each CDR3. Each record gives: J gene, clone size, V gene, D gene, CDR3 DNA, CDR3 protein. A D gene is named only where the DNA matches it firmly. Rows may omit the clone size; those that give it use once, few, many or a size class.

TRBJ1-3 - TRBV9 - TGTGCCAGCAGCGTATCCGGAGGAAACACCATATATTTT CASSVSGGNTIYF
TRBJ1-1 once TRBV5-5 - TGTGCCAGCAGCTTTAGGGATCTGAACACTGAAGCTTTCTTT CASSFRDLNTEAFF
TRBJ2-1 - TRBV5-1 TRBD1 TGCGCCAGCAGCTTGGCAGGGGGCAATGAGCAGTTCTTC CASSLAGGNEQFF
TRBJ2-7 few TRBV7-2 - TGTGCCAGCAGCTTAGAACAGCCCTACGAGCAGTACTTC CASSLEQPYEQYF
TRBJ1-1 - TRBV7-9 - TGTGCCAGCAGCGCCCAGCAGGAGAACACTGAAGCTTTCTTT CASSAQQENTEAFF
TRBJ1-6 once TRBV5-1 - TGCGCCAGCAAGGGAGATGGTTATCGGAATTCACCCCTCCACTTT CASKGDGYRNSPLHF
TRBJ1-4 - TRBV18 TRBD1 TGTGCCAGCTCACTGGGACAGACCCGGAACGGTGAAAAACTGTTTTTT CASSLGQTRNGEKLFF
TRBJ2-3 - TRBV4-1 - TGCGCCAGCAGCCAAGAGAGTCCAGATACGCAGTATTTT CASSQESPDTQYF
TRBJ2-7 - TRBV5-4 - TGTGCCAGCAGCCCGTGGGGCAGGGTCTACGAGCAGTACTTC CASSPWGRVYEQYF
TRBJ2-5 - TRBV5-1 TRBD1 TGCGCCAGCAGCTTACAGGGGTGGGAGACCCAGTACTTC CASSLQGWETQYF
TRBJ2-7 few TRBV4-2 - TGTGCCAGCAGCCCCCAGGCGTGGGGGGATCCCCACGAGCAGTACTTC CASSPQAWGDPHEQYF
TRBJ1-2 - TRBV3-1/TRBV3-2 - TGTGCCAGCAGCCTTGACAGAACCTCACATGGCTACACCTTC CASSLDRTSHGYTF
TRBJ2-7 - TRBV7-9 - TGTGCCAGCAGCTTAGGTGGCTTCACCTACGAGCAGTACTTC CASSLGGFTYEQYF
TRBJ1-5 - TRBV7-2 - TGTGCCAGCAGCCCGGGACCGAGTTATCAGCCCCAGCATTTT CASSPGPSYQPQHF
TRBJ2-1 - TRBV19 - TGTGCCAGTAGGTTAAGCCTGGGTCCTCCAGGGAATGAGCAGTTCTTC CASRLSLGPPGNEQFF
TRBJ1-1 - TRBV27 - TGTGCCAGCAGTTTAGGGGCCGGCAGGGAACCCACTGAAGCTTTCTTT CASSLGAGREPTEAFF
TRBJ2-5 - TRBV14 TRBD1 TGTGCCAGCAGCAACAGGGGTCGGGGAGAGACCCAGTACTTC CASSNRGRGETQYF
TRBJ2-7 - TRBV7-2 TRBD2 TGTGCCAGCAGCTTTGGGGAGGGCTACGAGCAGTACTTC CASSFGEGYEQYF
TRBJ2-7 - TRBV7-2 TRBD2 TGTGCCAGCAGCCTCCCGACTAGCGGGAGCGACGAGCAGTACTTC CASSLPTSGSDEQYF
TRBJ1-4 - TRBV11-2 - TGTGCCAGCAGCTTAAGGCCTGATGAAAAACTGTTTTTT CASSLRPDEKLFF
TRBJ2-1 - TRBV24-1 TRBD2 TGTGCCACCAGTGGGAATAGCGGGGGAAACAATGAGCAGTTCTTC CATSGNSGGNNEQFF
TRBJ1-1 once TRBV25-1 - TGTGCCAGCAGTGGGTGGGAAGCCTGGCGGGCTTTCTTT CASSGWEAWRAFF
TRBJ1-5 - TRBV19 - TGTGCCAGTAGTAAGTTCCGGGACCGCAATCAGCCCCAGCATTTT CASSKFRDRNQPQHF
TRBJ1-6 - TRBV30 - TGTGCCTGGAGTGTACCAGATTCACCCCTCCACTTT CAWSVPDSPLHF
TRBJ2-7 - TRBV5-6 - TGTGCCAGCAGCCGGAACTACGAGCAGTACTTC CASSRNYEQYF
TRBJ2-7 - TRBV3-1/TRBV3-2 TRBD2 TGTGCCAGCAGCCCCCTAGCGGGAGCATACGAGCAGTACTTC CASSPLAGAYEQYF
TRBJ2-2 - TRBV20-1 - TGCAGTGAGCTGAACACCGGGGAGCTGTTTTTT CSELNTGELFF
TRBJ2-5 - TRBV11-2 - TGTGCCAGCCTTACGCCCGGCTTGGAGACCCAGTACTTC CASLTPGLETQYF
TRBJ2-1 - TRBV6-6 TRBD2 TGTGCCAGCAGGATTGGGCTAGCGGACGCCGGGGAGCAGTTCTTC CASRIGLADAGEQFF
TRBJ1-5 once TRBV25-1 - TGTGCCAGCAGTGGGACAGCCAGCAATCAGCCCCAGCATTTT CASSGTASNQPQHF
TRBJ2-5 - TRBV3-1/TRBV3-2 - TGTGCCAGCAGCCAACTGGAACCGGGACGGCCCCAAGAGACCCAGTACTTC CASSQLEPGRPQETQYF
TRBJ2-1 - TRBV15 - TGTGCCACCAGCAGAGATGGCGGCATTGAGATCTTC CATSRDGGIEIF
TRBJ1-5 - TRBV7-9 - TGTGCCAGCACGGGGGGCGCAAATCAGCCCCAGCATTTT CASTGGANQPQHF
TRBJ1-5 - TRBV2 TRBD1 TGTGCCAGCTCGCCCCAGGGGGACAATCAGCCCCAGCATTTT CASSPQGDNQPQHF
TRBJ2-7 - TRBV5-4 - TGTGCCAGCAGCTTGGGGGGGCGCTACGAGCAGTACTTC CASSLGGRYEQYF
TRBJ2-7 - TRBV4-3 - TGCGCCAGCAGCCCCGACCTGGGCGACGAGCAGTACTTC CASSPDLGDEQYF
TRBJ1-2 - TRBV7-9 - TGTGCCAGCAGCTATGGTCAGGTCTATGGCTACACCTTC CASSYGQVYGYTF
TRBJ2-2 - TRBV5-5 - TGTGCCAGCAGCTTTATCGATGGGGAGCTGTTTTTT CASSFIDGELFF
TRBJ2-7 - TRBV5-1 TRBD1 TGCGCCAGCAGCTTGACAGGGGAATTGGCTTCCTACGAGCAGTACTTC CASSLTGELASYEQYF
TRBJ2-2 once TRBV4-3 TRBD2 TGCGCCAGCAGCCAAGATACGAGCGGGGCTACAACCGGGGAGCTGTTTTTT CASSQDTSGATTGELFF
TRBJ1-2 - TRBV2 TRBD1 TGTGCCAGCTGCCACTCGGGACAGGGGATCTATGGCTACACCTTC CASCHSGQGIYGYTF
TRBJ2-5 - TRBV6-6 - TGTGCCAGCGGAATATTTGGGCAAGAGACCCAGTACTTC CASGIFGQETQYF
TRBJ2-3 - TRBV7-2 - TGTGCCAGCAGCTTAGCATTCCTAGCTACAGATACGCAGTATTTT CASSLAFLATDTQYF
TRBJ2-6 - TRBV27 TRBD1 TGTGCCAGCAGTTTAACCGGGACAGGGGGCATCCCTGGGGCCAACGTCCTGACTTTC CASSLTGTGGIPGANVLTF
TRBJ2-1 once TRBV12-3/TRBV12-4 TRBD1 TGTGCCAGCAGGGGACAGGGTCGGAGTGAGCAGTTCTTC CASRGQGRSEQFF
TRBJ1-4 - TRBV7-9 - TGTGCCAGCAGCTTAACCGGGACGTGGGGTGAAAAACTGTTTTTT CASSLTGTWGEKLFF
TRBJ1-5 - TRBV18 - TGTGCCAGCTCCCAAGGAGGGGATCAGCCCCAGCATTTT CASSQGGDQPQHF
TRBJ2-3 - TRBV9 TRBD1 TGTGCCAGCAGCACCTCAGGGGGACAGAGCACAGATACGCAGTATTTT CASSTSGGQSTDTQYF
TRBJ1-1 - TRBV29-1 TRBD1 TGCAGCGTTGTCCCGGGACAGAGTAGAATGAACACTGAAGCTTTCTTT CSVVPGQSRMNTEAFF
TRBJ1-2 - TRBV6-2/TRBV6-3 - TGTGCCAGCAGCAACACAAACTATGGCTACACCTTC CASSNTNYGYTF
TRBJ2-5 - TRBV15 - TGTGCCACCAGCAGAGATCCCAGTGGGCAAGAGACCCAGTACTTC CATSRDPSGQETQYF
TRBJ2-7 - TRBV11-2 TRBD2 TGTGCCAGCAGCTTAGTAGCGGGCGAGCCCTACGAGCAGTACTTC CASSLVAGEPYEQYF